This T cell receptor (beta chain) derives from a study of cytomegalovirus exposure and HLA in healthy donors. About the research overall: Approximately 85 million unique TCRs from HLA-typed donors were held in an early data release.

Study results and limitations: Presence/absence analyses assumed roughly uniform sequencing depth across donors. Serostatus for CMV was the only available immune exposure information.

Germline CDR1 and CDR2: SNHLY and FYNNEI. Deletions cut 5 bases from V and 7 bases from J, with 18 bases between. CDR3 length equals 14 residues. Remarks on this clone: Its antigen is not known.

The study ran its PCR with 60 Vbeta and 13 Jbeta primers. Using immunoSEQ multiplex PCR, the repertoire was profiled, and TCRdb retains in-frame clones only, with some absent. The data show about 140,000 clones, approximately 60% seen once. This clonotype originated in a woman aged 40 to 55 in good health and CMV-seronegative. The source material was PBMCs. The chain links TRBV2 to TRBJ2-7, with a weak D call TRBD1 (5 bases). For the CDR3, the DNA is TGTGCCAGCAGTCCTCGGACCTCGGCAGGGGAGCAGTACTTC. The encoded protein is CASSPRTSAGEQYF.